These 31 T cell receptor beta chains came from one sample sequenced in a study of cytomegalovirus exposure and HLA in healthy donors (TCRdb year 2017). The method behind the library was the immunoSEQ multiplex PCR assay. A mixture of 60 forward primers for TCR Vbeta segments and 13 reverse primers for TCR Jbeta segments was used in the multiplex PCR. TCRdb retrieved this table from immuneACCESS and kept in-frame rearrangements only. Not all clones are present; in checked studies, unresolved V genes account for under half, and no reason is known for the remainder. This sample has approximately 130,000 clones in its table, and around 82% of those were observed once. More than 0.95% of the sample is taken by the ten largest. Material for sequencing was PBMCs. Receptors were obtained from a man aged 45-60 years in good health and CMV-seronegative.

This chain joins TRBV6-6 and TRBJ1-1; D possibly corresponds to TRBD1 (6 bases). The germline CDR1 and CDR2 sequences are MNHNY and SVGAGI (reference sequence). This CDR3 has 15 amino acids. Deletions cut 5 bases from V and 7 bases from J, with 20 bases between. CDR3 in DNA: TGTGCCAGCAGTCCTTTCATAGGGGGGGCTGGTGAAGCTTTCTTT. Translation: CASSPFIGGAGEAFF.

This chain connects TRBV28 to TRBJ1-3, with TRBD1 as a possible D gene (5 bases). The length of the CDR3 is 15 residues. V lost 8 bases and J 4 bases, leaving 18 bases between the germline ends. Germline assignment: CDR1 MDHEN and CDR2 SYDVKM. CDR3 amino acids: CASLGTPGSGNTIYF. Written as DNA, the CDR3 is TGTGCCAGCCTCGGGACTCCCGGATCGGGAAACACCATATATTTT.

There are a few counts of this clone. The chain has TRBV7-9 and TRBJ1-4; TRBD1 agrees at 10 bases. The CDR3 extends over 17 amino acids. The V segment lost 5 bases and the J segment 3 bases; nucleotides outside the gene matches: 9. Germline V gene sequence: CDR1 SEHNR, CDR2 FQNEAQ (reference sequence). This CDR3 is CASSTKKGQGANEKLFF. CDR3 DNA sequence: TGTGCCAGCAGCACAAAGAAAGGACAGGGGGCTAATGAAAAACTGTTTTTT.

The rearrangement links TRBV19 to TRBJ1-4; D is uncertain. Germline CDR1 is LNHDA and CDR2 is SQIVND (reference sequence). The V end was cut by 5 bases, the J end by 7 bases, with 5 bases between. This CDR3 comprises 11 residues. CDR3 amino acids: CASSVSEKLFF. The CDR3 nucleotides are TGTGCCAGTAGTGTCTCTGAAAAACTGTTTTTT.

CDR3 region: CASSPWGHYVGYTF. CDR3 DNA: TGTGCCAGCAGTCCTTGGGGACATTATGTTGGCTACACCTTC. The chain recombines TRBV27 with TRBJ1-2, with a tentative D call TRBD1 (6 bases). V lost 5 bases to trimming and J lost 7 bases, with 17 bases between them. CDR1 and CDR2 (germline): MNHEY, SMNVEV (reference sequence). The CDR3 is 14 residues long.

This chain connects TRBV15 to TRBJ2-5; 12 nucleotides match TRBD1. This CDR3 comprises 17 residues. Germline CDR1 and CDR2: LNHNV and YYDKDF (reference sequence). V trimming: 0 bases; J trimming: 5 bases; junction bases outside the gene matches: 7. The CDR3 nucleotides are TGTGCCACCAGCAGAGATTTAATCGGGACAGGGGGCGAGACCCAGTACTTC. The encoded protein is CATSRDLIGTGGETQYF.

The CDR3 nucleotides read TGTGCCATCAGTGATGGGGCCCAAGAGACCCAGTACTTC. It specifies CAISDGAQETQYF. This chain links TRBV10-3 with TRBJ2-5; D possibly corresponds to TRBD1 (5 bases). This CDR3 comprises 13 residues. CDR1 is ENHRY and CDR2 is SYGVKD in the germline V gene. V lost 3 bases, J lost 1 base, and 6 bases lay in between.

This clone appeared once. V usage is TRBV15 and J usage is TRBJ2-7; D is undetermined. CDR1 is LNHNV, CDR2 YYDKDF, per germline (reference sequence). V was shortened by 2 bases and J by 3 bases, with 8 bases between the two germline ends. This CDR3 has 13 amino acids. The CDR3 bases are TGTGCCACCAGCAGACCGCCCGGCTACGAGCAGTACTTC. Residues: CATSRPPGYEQYF.

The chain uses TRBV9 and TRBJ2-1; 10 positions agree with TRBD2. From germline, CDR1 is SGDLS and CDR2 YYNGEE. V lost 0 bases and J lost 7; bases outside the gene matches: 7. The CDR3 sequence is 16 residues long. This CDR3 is CASSVDQREGWNEQFF. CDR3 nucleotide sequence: TGTGCCAGCAGCGTAGATCAGCGGGAGGGGTGGAATGAGCAGTTCTTC.

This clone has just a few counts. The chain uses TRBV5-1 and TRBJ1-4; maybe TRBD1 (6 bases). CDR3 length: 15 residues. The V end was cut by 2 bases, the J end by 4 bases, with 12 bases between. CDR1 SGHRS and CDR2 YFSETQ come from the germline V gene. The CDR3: CASSLQGGGNEKLFF. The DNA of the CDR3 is TGCGCCAGCAGCTTACAGGGAGGGGGTAATGAAAAACTGTTTTTT.

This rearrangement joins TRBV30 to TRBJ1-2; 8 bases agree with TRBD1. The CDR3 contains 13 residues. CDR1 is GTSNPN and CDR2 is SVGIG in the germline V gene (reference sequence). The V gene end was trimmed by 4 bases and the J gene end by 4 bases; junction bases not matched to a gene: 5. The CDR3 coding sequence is TGTGCCTGGATTGGACAGGGCCTCTATGGCTACACCTTC. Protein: CAWIGQGLYGYTF.

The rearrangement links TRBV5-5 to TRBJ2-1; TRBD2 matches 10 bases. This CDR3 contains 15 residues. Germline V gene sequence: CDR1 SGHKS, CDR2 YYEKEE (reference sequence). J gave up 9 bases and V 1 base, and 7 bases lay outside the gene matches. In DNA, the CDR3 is TGTGCCAGCAGCTTGCCAGCGGGAGGGCTCGGTGAGCAGTTCTTC. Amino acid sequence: CASSLPAGGLGEQFF.

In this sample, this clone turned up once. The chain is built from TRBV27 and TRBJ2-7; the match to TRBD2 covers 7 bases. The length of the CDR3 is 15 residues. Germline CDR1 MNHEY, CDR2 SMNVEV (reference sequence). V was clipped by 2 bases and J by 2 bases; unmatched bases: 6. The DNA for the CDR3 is TGTGCCAGCAGTTTAGTCGCGGGAGACGCCTACGAGCAGTACTTC. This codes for CASSLVAGDAYEQYF.

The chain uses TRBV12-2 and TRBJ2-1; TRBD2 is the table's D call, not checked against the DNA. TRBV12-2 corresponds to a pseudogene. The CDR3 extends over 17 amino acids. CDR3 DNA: TGTGCAAGTCGCCCCCCTCCTAGCTTACAAAGTCACAATGAGCAGTTCTTC. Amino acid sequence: CASRPPPSLQSHNEQFF.

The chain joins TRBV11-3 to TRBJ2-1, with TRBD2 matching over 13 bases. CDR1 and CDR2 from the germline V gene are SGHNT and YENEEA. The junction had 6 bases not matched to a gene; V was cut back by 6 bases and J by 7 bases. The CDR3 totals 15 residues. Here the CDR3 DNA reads TGTGCCAGCAGTAGGGGACTAGCGGGACGGAATGAGCAGTTCTTC. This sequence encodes CASSRGLAGRNEQFF.

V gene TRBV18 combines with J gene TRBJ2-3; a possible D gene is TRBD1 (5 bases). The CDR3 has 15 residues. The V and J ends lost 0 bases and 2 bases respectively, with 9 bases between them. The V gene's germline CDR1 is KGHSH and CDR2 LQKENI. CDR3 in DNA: TGTGCCAGCTCACCACCCGCAGGGAACACAGATACGCAGTATTTT. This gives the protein CASSPPAGNTDTQYF.

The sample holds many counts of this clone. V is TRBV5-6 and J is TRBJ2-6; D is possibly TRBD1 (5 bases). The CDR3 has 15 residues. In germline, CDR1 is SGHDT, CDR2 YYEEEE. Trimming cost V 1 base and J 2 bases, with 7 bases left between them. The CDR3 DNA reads TGTGCCAGCAGCTTGCGCAGGGCTGGGGCCAACGTCCTGACTTTC. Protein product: CASSLRRAGANVLTF.

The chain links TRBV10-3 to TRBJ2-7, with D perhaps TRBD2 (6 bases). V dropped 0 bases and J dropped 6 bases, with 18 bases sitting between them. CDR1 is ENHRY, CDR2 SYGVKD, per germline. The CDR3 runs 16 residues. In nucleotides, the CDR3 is TGTGCCATCAGTGAGTCGGGCGGGACCCTTCCTGGCGAGCAGTACTTC. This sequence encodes CAISESGGTLPGEQYF.

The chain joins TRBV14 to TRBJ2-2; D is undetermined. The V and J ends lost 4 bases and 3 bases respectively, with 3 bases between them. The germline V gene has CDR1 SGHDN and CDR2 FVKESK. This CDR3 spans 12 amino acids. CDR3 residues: CASSPHTGELFF. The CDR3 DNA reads TGTGCCAGCAGCCCTCACACCGGGGAGCTGTTTTTT.

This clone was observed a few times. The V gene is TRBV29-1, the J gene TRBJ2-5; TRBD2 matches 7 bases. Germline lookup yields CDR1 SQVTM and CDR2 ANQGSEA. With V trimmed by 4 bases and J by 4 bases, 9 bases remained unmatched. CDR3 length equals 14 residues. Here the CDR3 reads CSVVVGGARETQYF. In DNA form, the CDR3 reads TGCAGCGTTGTTGTGGGAGGGGCGCGAGAGACCCAGTACTTC.

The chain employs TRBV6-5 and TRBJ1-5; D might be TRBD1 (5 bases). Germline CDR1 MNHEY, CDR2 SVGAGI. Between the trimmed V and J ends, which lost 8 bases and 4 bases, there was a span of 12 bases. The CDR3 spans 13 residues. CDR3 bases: TGTGCCAGCGGGGCAGTCCGGAATCAGCCCCAGCATTTT. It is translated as CASGAVRNQPQHF.

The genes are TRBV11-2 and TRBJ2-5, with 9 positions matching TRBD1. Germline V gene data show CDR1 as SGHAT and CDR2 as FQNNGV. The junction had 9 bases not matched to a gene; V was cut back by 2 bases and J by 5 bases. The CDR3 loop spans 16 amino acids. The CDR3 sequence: CASSLTGTGSGETQYF. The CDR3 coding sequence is TGTGCCAGCAGCTTAACCGGGACAGGGTCGGGGGAGACCCAGTACTTC. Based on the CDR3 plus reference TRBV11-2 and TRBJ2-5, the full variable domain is EAGVAQSPRYKIIEKRQSVAFWCNPISGHATLYWYQQILGQGPKLLIQFQNNGVVDDSQLPKDRFSAERLKGVDSTLKIQPAKLEDSAVYLCASSLTGTGSGETQYFGPGTRLLVL.

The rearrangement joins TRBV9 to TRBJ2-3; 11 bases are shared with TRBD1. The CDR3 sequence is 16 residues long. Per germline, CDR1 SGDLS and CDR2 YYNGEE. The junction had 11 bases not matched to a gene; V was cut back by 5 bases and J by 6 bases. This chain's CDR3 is CASSPTHGTGGDTQYF. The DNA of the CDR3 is TGTGCCAGCAGTCCTACCCACGGGACAGGGGGGGATACGCAGTATTTT.

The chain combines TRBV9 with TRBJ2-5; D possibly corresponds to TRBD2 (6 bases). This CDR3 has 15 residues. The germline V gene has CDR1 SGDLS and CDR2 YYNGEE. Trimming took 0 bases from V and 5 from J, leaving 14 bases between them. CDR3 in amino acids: CASSVDAGRRETQYF. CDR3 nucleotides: TGTGCCAGCAGCGTAGACGCGGGGAGGCGGGAGACCCAGTACTTC.

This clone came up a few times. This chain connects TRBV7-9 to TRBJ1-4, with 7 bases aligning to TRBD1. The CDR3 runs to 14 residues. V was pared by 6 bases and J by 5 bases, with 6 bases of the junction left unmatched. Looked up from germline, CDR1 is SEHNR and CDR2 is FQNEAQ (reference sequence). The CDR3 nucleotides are TGTGCCAGCAGAAACACAGGGGAGAATGAAAAACTGTTTTTT. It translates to CASRNTGENEKLFF.

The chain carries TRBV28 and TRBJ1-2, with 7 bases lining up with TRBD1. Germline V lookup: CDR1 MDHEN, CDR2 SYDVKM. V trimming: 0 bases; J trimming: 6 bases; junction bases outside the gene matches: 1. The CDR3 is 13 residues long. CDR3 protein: CASSLWQGDGYTF. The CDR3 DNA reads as TGTGCCAGCAGTTTATGGCAGGGGGATGGCTACACCTTC.

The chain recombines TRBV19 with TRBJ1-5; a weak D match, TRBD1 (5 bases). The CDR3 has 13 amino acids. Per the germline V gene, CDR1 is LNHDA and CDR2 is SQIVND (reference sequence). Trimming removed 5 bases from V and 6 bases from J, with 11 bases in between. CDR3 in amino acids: CASSLGGGQPQHF. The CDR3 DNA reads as TGTGCCAGTAGTTTGGGGGGGGGTCAGCCCCAGCATTTT.

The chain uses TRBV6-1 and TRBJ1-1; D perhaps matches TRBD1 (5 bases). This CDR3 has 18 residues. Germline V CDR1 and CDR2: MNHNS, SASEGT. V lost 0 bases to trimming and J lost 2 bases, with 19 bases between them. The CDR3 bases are TGTGCCAGCAGTGAAGCGTTAGGGGCGCACGATCTAAACACTGAAGCTTTCTTT. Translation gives CASSEALGAHDLNTEAFF.

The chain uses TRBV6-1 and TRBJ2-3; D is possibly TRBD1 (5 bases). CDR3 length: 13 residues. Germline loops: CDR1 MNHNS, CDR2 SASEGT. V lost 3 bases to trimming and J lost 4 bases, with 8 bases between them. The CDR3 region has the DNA TGTGCCAGCAGTGAGTACAGGTCAGATACGCAGTATTTT. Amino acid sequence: CASSEYRSDTQYF.

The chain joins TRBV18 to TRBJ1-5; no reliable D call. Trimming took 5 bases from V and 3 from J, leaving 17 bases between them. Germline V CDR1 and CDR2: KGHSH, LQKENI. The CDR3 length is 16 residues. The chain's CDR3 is CASSASEAVNNQPQHF. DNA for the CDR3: TGTGCCAGCTCAGCCTCCGAGGCGGTCAACAATCAGCCCCAGCATTTT.

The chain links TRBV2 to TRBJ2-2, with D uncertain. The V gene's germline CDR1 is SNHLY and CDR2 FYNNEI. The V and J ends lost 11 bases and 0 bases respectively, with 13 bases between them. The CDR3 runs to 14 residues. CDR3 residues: CASRREPNTGELFF. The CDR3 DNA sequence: TGTGCCTCGCGCCGCGAACCGAACACCGGGGAGCTGTTTTTT.